This T cell receptor (beta chain) was captured by sequencing in a study of early T cells in non-severe SARS-CoV-2 infection. About the study: The study sequenced bulk RNA from unsorted whole blood, with chains unpaired. Study-level points and caveats: Lookups in VDJdb leaned toward anti-spike CD8 responses and missed private and CD4 specificities.

This clonotype was seen many times. Its antigen is still unknown. Individually, cDNA molecules had unique molecular identifiers attached to them. TCRdb recomputed calls from the 5' RACE reads with MiXCR, one row per CDR3 protein. This sample has around 32,000 distinct CDR3 sequences; less than 6.5% occur once, and the top ten carry more than 4.5%. This CDR3 has 15 amino acids. Germline V gene sequence: CDR1 MDHEN, CDR2 SYDVKM. V dropped 5 bases and J dropped 3; count of bases not matched to a gene: 10. This receptor was identified in an adult who was a healthcare worker with PCR-confirmed SARS-CoV-2 infection or an uninfected control (not recorded which). This chain joins TRBV28 and TRBJ2-7; 7 positions agree with TRBD1. The sample consisted of whole blood. The CDR3 loop reads CASSPTGSLNYEQYF. CDR3 coding DNA: TGTGCCAGCAGTCCGACAGGGTCCCTCAACTACGAGCAGTACTTC.